These 13 T cell receptor beta chains share one sample of origin, sequenced in a study of T cells in localized non-small cell lung cancer. Libraries were prepared by immunoSEQ multiplex PCR; TCRdb keeps only in-frame clonotypes and omits some of them. The sample has about 59,000 clones; approximately 91% are singletons. The source was peripheral blood, collected before any cancer treatment. Receptors originate from a man aged 35 to 69 with stage I lung adenocarcinoma.

This chain connects TRBV14 to TRBJ2-7; 10 bases are a match to TRBD2. Germline trimming cut 2 bases from V and 4 bases from J; bases unmatched to any gene: 2. Germline V gives CDR1 SGHDN, CDR2 FVKESK. The CDR3 is 14 amino acids. The CDR3 nucleotides read TGTGCCAGCAGCCAAATAGCGGGAGGTTACGAGCAGTACTTC. Its protein product is CASSQIAGGYEQYF.

The rearrangement uses TRBV10-3 and TRBJ2-1; TRBD1 or TRBD2 may be the D gene (5 bases each). Trimming pared 5 bases from V and 5 bases from J, leaving 13 bases between. Germline V gene data show CDR1 as ENHRY and CDR2 as SYGVKD. This CDR3 spans 14 amino acids. CDR3 protein: CAISSGTFDNEQFF. Written as DNA, the CDR3 is TGTGCCATCAGTTCCGGGACCTTTGACAATGAGCAGTTCTTC.

Concerning this clone itself: Other DNA sequences from this sample encode an identical CDR3 as well. The chain employs TRBV7-9 and TRBJ2-2; D is unclear. Trimming pared 0 bases from V and 2 bases from J, leaving 4 bases between. The CDR3 length is 14 residues. CDR1 is SEHNR, CDR2 FQNEAQ, per germline (reference sequence). The chain's CDR3 is CASSLAGNTGELFF. The CDR3, as DNA: TGTGCCAGCAGCTTAGCAGGAAACACCGGGGAGCTGTTTTTT. The full variable domain, completed using reference TRBV7-9 and TRBJ2-2, is DTGVSQNPRHKITKRGQNVTFRCDPISEHNRLYWYRQTLGQGPEFLTYFQNEAQLEKSRLLSDRFSAERPKGSFSTLEIQRTEQGDSAMYLCASSLAGNTGELFFGEGSRLTVL.

This chain's CDR3 is CASKHRTGKNTEAFF. DNA of the CDR3: TGCGCCAGCAAACACAGGACAGGAAAGAACACTGAAGCTTTCTTT. The chain is built from TRBV5-1 and TRBJ1-1; TRBD1 agrees at 7 bases. From germline, CDR1 is SGHRS and CDR2 YFSETQ. There are 15 residues in the CDR3. Trimming removed 6 bases from V and 1 base from J; junction bases left unmatched: 9.

The chain has TRBV6-4 and TRBJ2-1, with 10 bases aligning to TRBD2. Germline CDR1 MRHNA, CDR2 SNTAGT. The junction had 6 bases not matched to a gene; V was cut back by 3 bases and J by 7 bases. The CDR3 consists of 15 residues. The CDR3 region has the DNA TGTGCCAGCAGTGAGGGGGCAGCGGGAGGGAATGAGCAGTTCTTC. Translated: CASSEGAAGGNEQFF.

A single count supports this clone. This chain links TRBV5-1 with TRBJ2-7, with 7 nucleotides matching TRBD1. The germline gives CDR1 SGHRS, CDR2 YFSETQ. V trimming: 4 bases; J trimming: 3 bases; junction bases outside the gene matches: 4. This CDR3 region has 13 residues. The CDR3 sequence: CASSPTGSYEQYF. The CDR3 bases are TGCGCCAGCAGCCCGACAGGGAGCTACGAGCAGTACTTC.

This rearrangement joins TRBV12-2 to TRBJ2-3; TRBD1 is the table's D call and was not checked against the DNA. TRBV12-2 is classified as a pseudogene. The CDR3 totals 17 residues. The CDR3 sequence: CASRPGGQGPSTDTQYF. CDR3 in DNA: TGTGCAAGTCGTCCCGGAGGACAGGGACCTAGCACAGATACGCAGTATTTT.

This clone was counted only a few times. CDR3 sequence reads: CASSQDGGTGGYEQYF. CDR3 DNA: TGCGCCAGCAGCCAAGATGGGGGGACAGGGGGCTACGAGCAGTACTTC. The chain has TRBV4-3 and TRBJ2-7; 11 bases align to TRBD1. Trimming took 0 bases from V and 3 from J; bases not matched to a gene: 4. The CDR3 runs 16 residues. CDR1 is LGHNA, CDR2 YSLEER, per germline.

The V gene is TRBV7-9, the J gene TRBJ2-2, with unresolved D. Germline V lookup: CDR1 SEHNR, CDR2 FQNEAQ (reference sequence). The CDR3 spans 15 residues. V lost 2 bases to trimming and J lost 5 bases, with 12 bases between them. The DNA of the CDR3 is TGTGCCAGCAGCTTATCTGCCGGGTGGACCGGGGAGCTGTTTTTT. Translating gives CASSLSAGWTGELFF. Together with reference TRBV7-9 and TRBJ2-2, the CDR3 gives the full variable domain: DTGVSQNPRHKITKRGQNVTFRCDPISEHNRLYWYRQTLGQGPEFLTYFQNEAQLEKSRLLSDRFSAERPKGSFSTLEIQRTEQGDSAMYLCASSLSAGWTGELFFGEGSRLTVL.

This rearrangement joins TRBV6-5 to TRBJ2-3; 11 bases align to TRBD2. Per the germline V gene, CDR1 is MNHEY and CDR2 is SVGAGI. V lost 6 bases and J lost 5; bases outside the gene matches: 7. The CDR3 has 15 amino acids. This chain's CDR3 is CASSPPLAGVDTQYF. CDR3 nucleotide sequence: TGTGCCAGCAGCCCCCCACTAGCGGGAGTAGATACGCAGTATTTT.

In DNA form, the CDR3 reads TGTGCCAGTAGTGCCCGGACAGTGAATGAAAAACTGTTTTTT. Its protein product is CASSARTVNEKLFF. The J gene is TRBJ1-4, the V gene TRBV19; D is perhaps TRBD1 (6 bases). In germline, CDR1 is LNHDA, CDR2 SQIVND (reference sequence). This CDR3 has 14 residues. V was shortened by 5 bases and J by 5 bases, with 12 bases between the two germline ends.

The chain employs TRBV9 and TRBJ2-1; 10 nucleotides match TRBD2. The CDR3 length is 15 residues. With 2 bases clipped from V and 9 bases from J, the junction kept 8 bases outside the gene matches. The germline V gene encodes CDR1 SGDLS and CDR2 YYNGEE. Written as DNA, the CDR3 is TGTGCCAGCAGCGTCCTAGGGACTAGCGTCCGTGAGCAGTTCTTC. Residues: CASSVLGTSVREQFF.

This clone was seen a single time. The rearrangement joins TRBV10-3 to TRBJ2-7; 8 bases are a match to TRBD1. Trimming at V came to 2 bases and at J to 7 bases, leaving 13 bases not matched to a gene. From germline, CDR1 is ENHRY and CDR2 SYGVKD. This CDR3 comprises 16 residues. This CDR3 reads CAISEAPGGEGAEQYF. Here the CDR3 DNA reads TGTGCCATCAGTGAGGCCCCAGGGGGCGAAGGTGCAGAGCAGTACTTC.